Below are 24 T cell receptor beta chains sequenced from a single sample in a study of shared clonotypes between healthy human individuals. Some clones are missing from TCRdb's copy, which holds only in-frame ones; the method was immunoSEQ multiplex PCR. The table records fewer than 2.5 million clones, 80% to 95% of them present only once. The sequenced sample was naive CD4+ T cells from PBMCs. Stated subset: CD45RA+ positively selected. These receptors all come from a man aged 18 to 30 in good health. Some clones in this sample may be carry-over from other donors' samples.

The table lists this clone with a count of one. This sequence joins TRBV5-1 and TRBJ1-5; 7 nucleotides agree with TRBD1. J gave up 1 base and V 4 bases, and 5 bases lay outside the gene matches. The germline V gene encodes CDR1 SGHRS and CDR2 YFSETQ. The CDR3 length is 15 residues. This chain's CDR3 is CASSEGARSNQPQHF. CDR3 DNA: TGCGCCAGCAGCGAGGGGGCCCGGAGCAATCAGCCCCAGCATTTT.

A remark on this clone: Germline and junction disagree at one end, which may indicate a read error. V is TRBV19 and J is TRBJ2-3; D is perhaps TRBD2 (8 bases). The CDR3 has 15 residues. Germline CDR1 is LNHDA and CDR2 is SQIVND (reference sequence). CDR3 in amino acids: CASSLLAGGTDAQYF. In DNA form, the CDR3 reads TGTGCCAGTAGTCTTCTAGCGGGTGGGACAGATGCGCAGTATTTT.

The CDR3 sequence: CASSPSVQETQYF. CDR3 DNA: TGTGCCAGCTCACCGTCCGTTCAAGAGACCCAGTACTTC. The rearrangement joins TRBV18 to TRBJ2-5; D is uncertain. Germline CDR1 is KGHSH and CDR2 is LQKENI. V lost 3 bases, J lost 2 bases, and 7 bases lay in between. The CDR3 sequence is 13 residues long. Looking up the rest from reference TRBV18 and TRBJ2-5 gives the full variable domain: NAGVMQNPRHLVRRRGQEARLRCSPMKGHSHVYWYRQLPEEGLKFMVYLQKENIIDESGMPKERFSAEFPKEGPSILRIQQVVRGDSAAYFCASSPSVQETQYFGPGTRLLVL.

J is TRBJ1-3 and V is TRBV5-5; no clear D gene. CDR1 is SGHKS and CDR2 is YYEKEE in the germline V gene (reference sequence). Trimming removed 1 base at V and 0 bases at J, with 8 bases between. CDR3 length: 15 residues. CDR3: CASSLTGTSGNTIYF. DNA of the CDR3: TGTGCCAGCAGCTTGACCGGCACCTCTGGAAACACCATATATTTT.

The CDR3 nucleotides are TGTGCCAGCGGAGGGCGGACCTCCTACGAGCAGTACTTC. Encoded protein: CASGGRTSYEQYF. This sequence joins TRBV5-4 and TRBJ2-7, with D maybe TRBD2 (6 bases). This CDR3 comprises 13 residues. The germline V and J ends were trimmed by 7 bases and 0 bases, with 11 bases remaining between them. Germline CDR1 is SGHNT and CDR2 is YYREEE (reference sequence).

The chain employs TRBV5-4 and TRBJ1-2, with 8 bases that match TRBD1. J was trimmed by 0 bases and V by 4 bases; bases with no gene match: 2. Germline CDR1 is SGHNT and CDR2 is YYREEE (reference sequence). The CDR3 runs 14 residues. The CDR3 protein is CASSKDRANYGYTF. CDR3 bases: TGTGCCAGCAGCAAGGACAGGGCTAACTATGGCTACACCTTC.

The chain employs TRBV28 and TRBJ2-3, with TRBD2 matching over 13 bases. The V gene end was trimmed by 3 bases and the J gene end by 6 bases; junction bases not matched to a gene: 6. CDR3 size: 16 residues. Germline values: CDR1 MDHEN, CDR2 SYDVKM. The CDR3 DNA follows: TGTGCCAGCAGTTTGGGGACTAGCGGGATGTATGATACGCAGTATTTT. Amino acid sequence: CASSLGTSGMYDTQYF.

Notes on this clone: Other DNA sequences within the sample encode an identical CDR3. The chain employs TRBV6-5 and TRBJ1-1; D is unclear. From germline, CDR1 is MNHEY and CDR2 SVGAGI. CDR3 length: 15 residues. Between the trimmed V and J ends, which lost 4 bases and 0 bases, there was a span of 12 bases. The CDR3 sequence: CASSLNRALNTEAFF. CDR3 sequence (DNA): TGTGCCAGCAGTTTAAATAGGGCCTTGAACACTGAAGCTTTCTTT.

V usage is TRBV11-1 and J usage is TRBJ2-1; 10 nucleotides agree with TRBD2. CDR3 length equals 16 residues. With V trimmed by 5 bases and J by 0 bases, 4 bases remained unmatched. Germline V gene sequence: CDR1 SGHAT, CDR2 FQDESV (reference sequence). The CDR3 DNA reads TGTGCCAGCAGCCAACTAGCGGGGAGCTCCTACAATGAGCAGTTCTTC. Its translation: CASSQLAGSSYNEQFF.

The chain is built from TRBV6-6 and TRBJ2-3, with D hard to call. V lost 0 bases and J 6 bases, leaving 10 bases between the germline ends. In germline, CDR1 is MNHNY, CDR2 SVGAGI (reference sequence). The CDR3 runs to 14 residues. The CDR3 region has the DNA TGTGCCAGCAGTTACTCGATGTTCGCCGATACGCAGTATTTT. This gives the protein CASSYSMFADTQYF.

The rearrangement links TRBV28 to TRBJ2-2; tentative D call: TRBD1 (6 bases). This CDR3 is 16 amino acids long. Germline CDR1 and CDR2: MDHEN and SYDVKM. V gave up 5 bases and J gave up 3 bases, with 16 bases separating them. Here the CDR3 DNA reads TGTGCCAGCAGTCGACAGGAACGGATTCACACCGGGGAGCTGTTTTTT. Its translation: CASSRQERIHTGELFF. Using reference TRBV28 and TRBJ2-2 for the parts outside the CDR3, the full variable domain is DVKVTQSSRYLVKRTGEKVFLECVQDMDHENMFWYRQDPGLGLRLIYFSYDVKMKEKGDIPEGYSVSREKKERFSLILESASTNQTSMYLCASSRQERIHTGELFFGEGSRLTVL.

As to this clone: Other DNA sequences within the sample encode an identical CDR3. The chain employs TRBV6-5 and TRBJ1-5, with D maybe TRBD1 (6 bases). Germline loops: CDR1 MNHEY, CDR2 SVGAGI. V was shortened by 6 bases and J by 1 base, with 10 bases between the two germline ends. There are 14 residues in the CDR3. CDR3 loop: CASSRGGSNQPQHF. The CDR3 region has the DNA TGTGCCAGCAGCAGGGGTGGGAGCAATCAGCCCCAGCATTTT.

This sequence joins TRBV27 and TRBJ2-2, with a possible D match to TRBD2 (6 bases). Germline CDR1 MNHEY, CDR2 SMNVEV (reference sequence). The V end was cut by 6 bases, the J end by 7 bases, with 12 bases between. This CDR3 spans 13 amino acids. The CDR3 DNA reads as TGTGCCAGCAGCGGACTAACGGACGGGGAGCTGTTTTTT. Its protein is CASSGLTDGELFF.

The chain links TRBV5-6 to TRBJ2-5, with D perhaps TRBD1 (5 bases). Per the germline V gene, CDR1 is SGHDT and CDR2 is YYEEEE. The CDR3 has 14 residues. The V end was cut by 6 bases, the J end by 2 bases, with 14 bases between. The CDR3 region has the DNA TGTGCCAGCAACTCGTGGGGCAGACAAGAGACCCAGTACTTC. Its translation is CASNSWGRQETQYF.

V gene TRBV28 combines with J gene TRBJ2-7, with D perhaps TRBD1 or TRBD2 (5 bases each). The ends were cut back, 6 bases at V and 3 bases at J, with 15 bases in the middle. Germline CDR1 is MDHEN and CDR2 is SYDVKM. The CDR3 has 14 residues. Here the CDR3 reads CASSPGSTVYEQYF. Here the CDR3 DNA reads TGTGCCAGCAGCCCGGGATCGACAGTCTACGAGCAGTACTTC.

This chain uses TRBV7-8 with TRBJ2-7, with 7 bases fitting TRBD2. V trimming: 6 bases; J trimming: 0 bases; junction bases outside the gene matches: 8. Germline loops: CDR1 SGHVS, CDR2 FQNEAQ. The CDR3 consists of 15 residues. CDR3 DNA: TGTGCCAGCAGAAGAACTAGCGATCGCTCCTACGAGCAGTACTTC. It specifies CASRRTSDRSYEQYF.

The chain carries TRBV5-1 and TRBJ2-1; 9 positions agree with TRBD2. Germline lookup yields CDR1 SGHRS and CDR2 YFSETQ. J lost 7 bases, V lost 0 bases, and 5 bases had no gene match. The CDR3 runs to 15 residues. For the CDR3, the DNA is TGCGCCAGCAGCTTGGTAGCGGGGGCAAGTAATGAGCAGTTCTTC. It specifies CASSLVAGASNEQFF.

V usage is TRBV6-1 and J usage is TRBJ1-5; weak D call: TRBD1 (5 bases). V was shortened by 7 bases and J by 3 bases, with 16 bases between the two germline ends. This CDR3 spans 15 amino acids. Germline V lookup: CDR1 MNHNS, CDR2 SASEGT. The CDR3: CASIRQGINNQPQHF. The CDR3 DNA is TGTGCCAGCATTCGTCAGGGTATCAACAATCAGCCCCAGCATTTT.

The gene calls are TRBV5-4 and TRBJ2-7, with TRBD2 identical over 11 bases. The germline V gene has CDR1 SGHNT and CDR2 YYREEE (reference sequence). V shed 5 bases and J 9 bases; nucleotides not matched to a gene: 10. The CDR3 runs to 14 residues. This CDR3 reads CASSLEGLAVAQYF. The CDR3 region has the DNA TGTGCCAGCAGTCTCGAGGGACTAGCGGTTGCGCAGTACTTC.

The genes are TRBV25-1 and TRBJ2-5; D unresolved. This CDR3 is 13 amino acids long. Trimming shortened V by 4 bases and J by 5 bases, and 11 bases separated the two germline ends. Germline CDR1 and CDR2: MGHDK and SYGVNS. CDR3 residues: CASSGQRRETQYF. As DNA, the CDR3 is TGTGCCAGCAGTGGGCAGAGGCGGGAGACCCAGTACTTC.

The CDR3 nucleotides are TGTGCCAGCAGCTTTTCGGGCCGGTACGAGCAGTACTTC. Translation: CASSFSGRYEQYF. The chain uses TRBV5-4 and TRBJ2-7; unclear D gene. The germline V and J ends were trimmed by 2 bases and 4 bases, with 10 bases remaining between them. This CDR3 comprises 13 residues. Germline loops: CDR1 SGHNT, CDR2 YYREEE (reference sequence).

The chain has TRBV27 and TRBJ1-1; TRBD1 aligns across 7 bases. Germline assignment: CDR1 MNHEY and CDR2 SMNVEV (reference sequence). The J segment lost 4 bases and the V segment lost 6 bases, leaving 11 bases of the junction unmatched. The CDR3 is 15 amino acids. The CDR3 sequence: CASRDSRGGSTEAFF. CDR3 bases: TGTGCCAGCAGGGACTCCAGGGGGGGGTCCACTGAAGCTTTCTTT.

This clone occurred once. J is TRBJ1-5 and V is TRBV28, with D perhaps TRBD1 (5 bases). CDR3 length equals 13 residues. Germline V CDR1 and CDR2: MDHEN, SYDVKM. V was trimmed by 10 bases and J by 7 bases, leaving 17 bases between them. The CDR3 region is CAIKGAPRQPQHF. CDR3 nucleotides: TGTGCCATCAAAGGGGCCCCAAGGCAGCCCCAGCATTTT.

The rearrangement links TRBV4-1 to TRBJ2-7; 14 bases are a match to TRBD2. CDR3 length equals 19 residues. Germline CDR1 reads MGHRA; CDR2 reads YSYEKL. V lost 4 bases to trimming and J lost 2 bases; unmatched junction nucleotides: 13. The CDR3 sequence is CASSRQGTSGRSPTYEQYF. The CDR3, as DNA: TGCGCCAGCAGCCGGCAAGGGACTAGCGGGAGAAGTCCCACCTACGAGCAGTACTTC.